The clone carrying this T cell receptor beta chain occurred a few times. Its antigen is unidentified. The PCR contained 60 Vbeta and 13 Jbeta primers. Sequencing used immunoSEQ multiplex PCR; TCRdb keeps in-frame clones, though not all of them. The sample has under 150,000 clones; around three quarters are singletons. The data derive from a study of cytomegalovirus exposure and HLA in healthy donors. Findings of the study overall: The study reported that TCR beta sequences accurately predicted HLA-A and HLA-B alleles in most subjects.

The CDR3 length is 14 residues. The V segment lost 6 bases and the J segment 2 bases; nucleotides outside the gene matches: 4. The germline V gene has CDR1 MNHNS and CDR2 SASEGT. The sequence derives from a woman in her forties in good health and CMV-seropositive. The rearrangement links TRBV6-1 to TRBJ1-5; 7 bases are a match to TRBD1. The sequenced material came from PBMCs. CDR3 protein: CASRKTGRNQPQHF. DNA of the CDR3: TGTGCCAGCAGAAAGACAGGGCGCAATCAGCCCCAGCATTTT.